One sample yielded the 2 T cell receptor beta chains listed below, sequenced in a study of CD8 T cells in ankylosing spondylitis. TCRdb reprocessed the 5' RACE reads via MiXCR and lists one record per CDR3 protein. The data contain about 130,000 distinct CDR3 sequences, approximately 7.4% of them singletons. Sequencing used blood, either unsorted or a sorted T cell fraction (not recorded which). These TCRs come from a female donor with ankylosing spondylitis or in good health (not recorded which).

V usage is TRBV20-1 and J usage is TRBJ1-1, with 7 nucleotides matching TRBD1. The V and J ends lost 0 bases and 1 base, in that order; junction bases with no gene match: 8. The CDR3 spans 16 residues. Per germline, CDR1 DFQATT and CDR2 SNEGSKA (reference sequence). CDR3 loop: CSARDGKQGTNTEAFF. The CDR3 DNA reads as TGCAGTGCTAGAGATGGGAAACAGGGGACGAACACTGAAGCTTTCTTT.

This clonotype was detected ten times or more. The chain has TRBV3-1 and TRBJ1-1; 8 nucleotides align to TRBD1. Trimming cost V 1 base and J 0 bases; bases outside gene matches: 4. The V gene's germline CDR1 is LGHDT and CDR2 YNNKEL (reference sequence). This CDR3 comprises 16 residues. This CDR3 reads CASSQGQGPLNTEAFF. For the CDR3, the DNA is TGTGCCAGCAGCCAAGGACAGGGGCCTTTGAACACTGAAGCTTTCTTT.